The 14 T cell receptor beta chains reported below all come from one sample, sequenced in a study of T cells in Graves' hyperthyroidism and ophthalmopathy (dated by TCRdb to about 2019). Library creation used multiplex PCR. Sequencing took place on an Illumina HiSeq 2000. Amplification of TCR beta CDR3 regions was carried out from RNA transcripts. The first round of RT-PCR for the TCR CDR3 was performed with the HTBI primer set and the Qiagen OneStep RT-PCR kit. TCRdb cleaned the public reads at Q25 with fastp, built clones with MiXCR and kept in-frame beta chains. For every CDR3 protein sequence, its rows merge into one entry that carries the most common genes and DNA. In this sample the table shows 300,000 to 400,000 distinct CDR3 sequences, about 21% of which occur a single time. Around half of the sample is held by the ten biggest clonotypes. The specimen sequenced was blood. The receptors were sampled from a woman aged 45-60 years with Graves' hyperthyroidism.

This clonotype was counted between two and nine times. The chain combines TRBV30 with TRBJ1-5; TRBD1 matches 9 bases. Germline V gene data show CDR1 as GTSNPN and CDR2 as SVGIG (reference sequence). Unmatched junction bases numbered 6, after V lost 2 bases and J lost 7 bases. This CDR3 is built from 14 residues. CDR3 nucleotides: TGTGCCTGGAGTATAGGGACAGGGTCCCAGCCCCAGCATTTT. It yields the protein CAWSIGTGSQPQHF.

There are many counts of this clonotype. V gene TRBV5-1 combines with J gene TRBJ1-5; TRBD1 might be the D (5 bases). Germline assignment: CDR1 SGHRS and CDR2 YFSETQ. The CDR3 contains 15 residues. V was pared by 4 bases and J by 0 bases, with 11 bases between. CDR3 amino acids: CASSVGDYSNQPQHF. CDR3 nucleotides: TGCGCCAGCAGCGTGGGGGACTATAGCAATCAGCCCCAGCATTTT.

The chain employs TRBV10-3 and TRBJ2-2; D might be TRBD2 (5 bases). Germline V CDR1 and CDR2: ENHRY, SYGVKD. Trimming stripped 3 bases from V and 6 bases from J, with 8 bases between. CDR3 size: 13 residues. The CDR3 here is CAISDEGPGELFF. The CDR3 coding sequence is TGTGCCATCAGTGACGAGGGCCCCGGGGAGCTGTTTTTT.

This chain uses TRBV28 with TRBJ2-7, with 9 positions matching TRBD1. V lost 5 bases, J lost 9 bases, and 14 bases stayed unmatched. Germline CDR1 is MDHEN and CDR2 is SYDVKM. The CDR3 loop spans 15 amino acids. The CDR3 nucleotides are TGTGCCAGCAGTCCATTCGGGACAGGGAGTGTTGGGCAGTACTTC. Translation gives CASSPFGTGSVGQYF. Full variable domain (remainder filled in from reference TRBV28 and TRBJ2-7): DVKVTQSSRYLVKRTGEKVFLECVQDMDHENMFWYRQDPGLGLRLIYFSYDVKMKEKGDIPEGYSVSREKKERFSLILESASTNQTSMYLCASSPFGTGSVGQYFGPGTRLTVT.

This clonotype was observed many times. The J gene is TRBJ2-2, the V gene TRBV10-3, with D possibly being TRBD2 (5 bases). Trimming stripped 11 bases from V and 4 bases from J, with 14 bases between. Germline CDR1 ENHRY, CDR2 SYGVKD. This CDR3 has 13 amino acids. DNA of the CDR3: TGTGCCGTAAAACGTGCGGGCACCGGGGAGCTGTTTTTT. This translates into CAVKRAGTGELFF.

This clonotype has a count of ten or more. The rearrangement uses TRBV20-1 and TRBJ1-1; D may be TRBD1 (6 bases). V lost 3 bases and J 5 bases, leaving 13 bases between the germline ends. CDR1 is DFQATT, CDR2 SNEGSKA, per germline (reference sequence). The CDR3 is made up of 13 amino acids. CDR3 nucleotide sequence: TGCAGTGCTAGCCCAGGGGATCGGACTGAAGCTTTCTTT. This sequence encodes CSASPGDRTEAFF.

This clonotype has a count of ten or more. CDR3 sequence reads: CASSLLGLSYEQYF. The CDR3 DNA follows: TGTGCCAGCAGTTTGTTGGGGCTATCCTACGAGCAGTACTTC. The chain is built from TRBV28 and TRBJ2-7; a possible D gene is TRBD1 (5 bases). CDR1 MDHEN and CDR2 SYDVKM come from the germline V gene. This CDR3 has 14 residues. Deletions cut 3 bases from V and 1 base from J, with 10 bases between. Full variable domain (rest looked up from reference TRBV28 and TRBJ2-7): DVKVTQSSRYLVKRTGEKVFLECVQDMDHENMFWYRQDPGLGLRLIYFSYDVKMKEKGDIPEGYSVSREKKERFSLILESASTNQTSMYLCASSLLGLSYEQYFGPGTRLTVT.

This clonotype was recorded many times. The chain employs TRBV12-3 or TRBV12-4 and TRBJ1-4; D gene uncertain. The CDR3 is 16 residues long. V was clipped by 1 base and J by 0 bases, with 9 bases between them. The CDR3: CASSLGISATNEKLFF. For the CDR3, the DNA is TGTGCCAGCAGTTTAGGTATATCTGCAACTAATGAAAAACTGTTTTTT.

This clonotype was picked up a small number of times. The V and J genes are TRBV5-8 and TRBJ1-4; D call uncertain. This CDR3 has 14 residues. Trimming took 5 bases from V and 7 from J, leaving 15 bases between them. Germline V gene lookup returns CDR1 SGHTS and CDR2 YDEGEE. The CDR3 loop is CASSLYGLSEKLFF. The CDR3 nucleotides are TGTGCCAGCAGTTTATATGGACTAAGTGAAAAACTGTTTTTT.

In this sample, this clonotype turned up many times. This rearrangement joins TRBV20-1 to TRBJ2-7; TRBD2 matches 8 bases. This CDR3 comprises 15 residues. V gave up 2 bases and J gave up 3 bases; unmatched junction bases: 9. Germline V gene data show CDR1 as DFQATT and CDR2 as SNEGSKA (reference sequence). The CDR3: CSARRISGIDYEQYF. The CDR3 DNA follows: TGCAGTGCTAGACGCATTAGCGGGATCGACTACGAGCAGTACTTC.

This clonotype has only a few counts. The CDR3 DNA reads TGTGCCAGCCTGACAGATAGCAATCAGCCCCAGCATTTT. Its translation: CASLTDSNQPQHF. The chain uses TRBV28 and TRBJ1-5; maybe TRBD1 (5 bases). CDR3 length: 13 amino acids. With 8 bases removed from V and 0 bases from J, the gap between germline ends came to 8 bases. Germline V lookup: CDR1 MDHEN, CDR2 SYDVKM. The entire variable domain, with the rest obtained from reference TRBV28 and TRBJ1-5, is as follows: DVKVTQSSRYLVKRTGEKVFLECVQDMDHENMFWYRQDPGLGLRLIYFSYDVKMKEKGDIPEGYSVSREKKERFSLILESASTNQTSMYLCASLTDSNQPQHFGDGTRLSIL.

CDR3 protein: CASSPRGAGLYGYTF. The DNA for the CDR3 is TGTGCCAGCAGCCCTCGAGGGGCAGGTCTCTATGGCTACACCTTC. The J gene is TRBJ1-2, the V gene TRBV6-4, with a tentative D call TRBD1 (5 bases). Germline V CDR1 and CDR2: MRHNA, SNTAGT. The CDR3 is 15 amino acids. Trimming left V 6 bases short and J 4 bases short, with 18 bases between.

Many counts were recorded for this clonotype. The rearrangement links TRBV15 to TRBJ2-5; TRBD2 might be the D (5 bases). V lost 0 bases to trimming and J lost 0 bases, with 8 bases between them. Germline V gene lookup returns CDR1 LNHNV and CDR2 YYDKDF (reference sequence). CDR3 length equals 15 residues. CDR3 in DNA: TGTGCCACCAGCAGAGACCCGGGGAACCAAGAGACCCAGTACTTC. Translation: CATSRDPGNQETQYF.

This clonotype was detected ten times or more. The chain combines TRBV29-1 with TRBJ2-3; 7 nucleotides match TRBD2. The CDR3 contains 15 residues. Germline V gives CDR1 SQVTM, CDR2 ANQGSEA. Trimming cost V 7 bases and J 1 base; bases outside gene matches: 11. CDR3 coding DNA: TGCAGCGCCCAAGAAGGCGCGGGAGGCACAGATACGCAGTATTTT. Amino acids: CSAQEGAGGTDTQYF.